These 32 T cell receptor beta chains were sequenced from one sample in a study of blood T cell repertoires in COVID-19. Sequencing used immunoSEQ multiplex PCR; TCRdb keeps in-frame clones, though not all of them. This table has under 100,000 clones, under 90% appearing once. Input material: peripheral blood. These TCRs come from a woman in her seventies with acute or convalescent COVID-19.

In this sample, this clone turned up once. The chain links TRBV7-9 to TRBJ1-2, with a possible D match to TRBD1 (5 bases). V lost 5 bases to trimming and J lost 2 bases, with 9 bases between them. CDR3 length equals 13 residues. Germline loops: CDR1 SEHNR, CDR2 FQNEAQ (reference sequence). The CDR3 sequence is CASSPTANYGYTF. The CDR3 nucleotides read TGTGCCAGCAGCCCGACAGCGAACTATGGCTACACCTTC.

The genes are TRBV19 and TRBJ1-5, with 8 bases lining up with TRBD1. V lost 7 bases to trimming and J lost 3 bases; unmatched junction nucleotides: 8. Germline-derived CDR1 and CDR2 are LNHDA and SQIVND (reference sequence). This CDR3 is 15 amino acids long. Here the CDR3 reads CASTQDRGLNQPQHF. The DNA of the CDR3 is TGTGCCAGTACTCAAGACAGGGGTCTCAATCAGCCCCAGCATTTT.

The chain is built from TRBV10-2 and TRBJ1-1; perhaps TRBD1 as D (6 bases). This CDR3 has 15 residues. The ends were cut back, 6 bases at V and 1 base at J, with 15 bases in the middle. Looked up from germline, CDR1 is WSHSY and CDR2 is SAAADI. The CDR3 is CASRDMDRPNTEAFF. CDR3 in DNA: TGCGCCAGCAGGGATATGGACAGACCGAACACTGAAGCTTTCTTT.

This chain joins TRBV28 and TRBJ2-1; the D gene is possibly TRBD1 (6 bases). CDR1 MDHEN and CDR2 SYDVKM come from the germline V gene. V was shortened by 8 bases and J by 2 bases, with 16 bases between the two germline ends. The CDR3 loop spans 15 amino acids. CDR3 in amino acids: CASVQGGMTYNEQFF. In nucleotides, the CDR3 is TGTGCCAGCGTTCAAGGGGGAATGACCTACAATGAGCAGTTCTTC.

The chain links TRBV9 to TRBJ2-2, with TRBD2 matching over 12 bases. This CDR3 contains 16 residues. Germline-derived CDR1 and CDR2 are SGDLS and YYNGEE. V was clipped by 5 bases and J by 2 bases; unmatched bases: 4. The CDR3 DNA follows: TGTGCCAGCAGTCGGACTAGCGGGACTAACACCGGGGAGCTGTTTTTT. It yields the protein CASSRTSGTNTGELFF.

The chain combines TRBV5-6 with TRBJ2-5; unclear D gene. Trimming shortened V by 4 bases and J by 6 bases, and 16 bases separated the two germline ends. Germline-derived CDR1 and CDR2 are SGHDT and YYEEEE. The CDR3 length is 14 residues. CDR3: CASSETSLLQTQYF. The CDR3 DNA reads TGTGCCAGCAGCGAGACATCCCTCTTGCAGACCCAGTACTTC.

The gene calls are TRBV6-5 and TRBJ2-5; weak D call: TRBD1 (5 bases). The ends were cut back, 7 bases at V and 4 bases at J, with 13 bases in the middle. The germline CDR1 and CDR2 sequences are MNHEY and SVGAGI. The CDR3 runs to 13 residues. In nucleotides, the CDR3 is TGTGCCAGCAAGGGGTCGGCGCTAGAGACCCAGTACTTC. This gives the protein CASKGSALETQYF.

The chain joins TRBV19 to TRBJ2-3, with 7 bases lining up with TRBD2. This CDR3 is built from 17 residues. Germline lookup yields CDR1 LNHDA and CDR2 SQIVND (reference sequence). J gave up 6 bases and V 5 bases, and 17 bases lay outside the gene matches. The CDR3 reads CASSGTASGYPPDTQYF. CDR3 DNA: TGTGCCAGTAGTGGAACAGCTAGCGGCTACCCCCCCGATACGCAGTATTTT.

The rearrangement joins TRBV5-5 to TRBJ1-3; 9 bases align to TRBD1. V lost 0 bases to trimming and J lost 3 bases; unmatched junction nucleotides: 7. The length of the CDR3 is 17 residues. Germline V gene lookup returns CDR1 SGHKS and CDR2 YYEKEE (reference sequence). Written as DNA, the CDR3 is TGTGCCAGCAGCTTGGGATGGGGACAGGGATTTGGAAACACCATATATTTT. This translates into CASSLGWGQGFGNTIYF.

The V and J genes are TRBV2 and TRBJ2-7; 9 nucleotides line up with TRBD2. Germline V gene sequence: CDR1 SNHLY, CDR2 FYNNEI. Unmatched junction bases numbered 7, after V lost 7 bases and J lost 0 bases. The CDR3 sequence is 15 residues long. Here the CDR3 reads CASNYKREVSYEQYF. CDR3 nucleotide sequence: TGTGCCAGCAATTATAAGCGGGAGGTCTCCTACGAGCAGTACTTC.

The chain employs TRBV24-1 and TRBJ2-1, with TRBD2 matching over 9 bases. The junction had 5 bases not matched to a gene; V was cut back by 3 bases and J by 0 bases. This CDR3 contains 17 residues. Germline V gene sequence: CDR1 KGHDR, CDR2 SFDVKD. The CDR3 protein is CATSDKRLADSYNEQFF. DNA for the CDR3: TGTGCCACCAGTGATAAGAGACTAGCGGACTCCTACAATGAGCAGTTCTTC.

V and J are TRBV28 and TRBJ2-1; tentative D call: TRBD1 (6 bases). Trimming shortened V by 6 bases and J by 7 bases, and 13 bases separated the two germline ends. The germline CDR1 and CDR2 sequences are MDHEN and SYDVKM. The CDR3 covers 13 residues. The CDR3 here is CASRIQGGNEQFF. Here the CDR3 DNA reads TGTGCCAGCAGGATACAGGGTGGGAATGAGCAGTTCTTC.

V and J are TRBV2 and TRBJ2-3; tentative D call: TRBD2 (6 bases). This CDR3 spans 15 amino acids. V was pared by 2 bases and J by 0 bases, with 9 bases between. Germline V gene lookup returns CDR1 SNHLY and CDR2 FYNNEI. As DNA, the CDR3 is TGTGCCAGCAGTGAACTAGCGAAGAGCACAGATACGCAGTATTTT. It is translated as CASSELAKSTDTQYF.

The gene calls are TRBV6-4 and TRBJ2-7, with D perhaps matching TRBD1 (5 bases). Per the germline V gene, CDR1 is MRHNA and CDR2 is SNTAGT. The CDR3 consists of 14 residues. The V end lost 0 bases, the J end lost 5 bases, and 11 bases lay between the germline ends. CDR3 sequence (DNA): TGTGCCAGCAGTGACTCCGGCAGGGCCCACGAGCAGTACTTC. As protein: CASSDSGRAHEQYF.

The chain joins TRBV11-2 to TRBJ1-2; no firm D call. This CDR3 contains 15 residues. With 1 base removed from V and 1 base from J, the gap between germline ends came to 10 bases. CDR1 is SGHAT and CDR2 is FQNNGV in the germline V gene. CDR3 in amino acids: CASSLGVRYNYGYTF. CDR3 nucleotide sequence: TGTGCCAGCAGCTTAGGTGTGAGGTATAACTATGGCTACACCTTC.

V is TRBV3-1 (or the pseudogene TRBV3-2) and J is TRBJ2-2; D might be TRBD2 (6 bases). The CDR3 runs 15 residues. The V and J ends lost 1 base and 4 bases respectively, with 10 bases between them. Germline CDR1 and CDR2: LGHDT and YNNKEL (reference sequence). CDR3 bases: TGTGCCAGCAGCCAAGCAATGGGGGGCACCGGGGAGCTGTTTTTT. This encodes CASSQAMGGTGELFF.

This clone was counted a single time. The chain carries TRBV5-1 and TRBJ2-7; D not resolved. The V gene's germline CDR1 is SGHRS and CDR2 YFSETQ. The CDR3 length is 15 residues. Trimming left V 0 bases short and J 0 bases short, with 10 bases between. The chain's CDR3 is CASSLGSVSSYEQYF. The CDR3 nucleotides read TGCGCCAGCAGCTTGGGGTCGGTAAGCTCCTACGAGCAGTACTTC. The whole variable domain, remainder taken from reference TRBV5-1 and TRBJ2-7, is KAGVTQTPRYLIKTRGQQVTLSCSPISGHRSVSWYQQTPGQGLQFLFEYFSETQRNKGNFPGRFSGRQFSNSRSEMNVSTLELGDSALYLCASSLGSVSSYEQYFGPGTRLTVT.

The chain carries TRBV19 and TRBJ2-2; 7 nucleotides align to TRBD2. The ends lost 4 bases at V and 0 bases at J; junction bases unmatched: 2. CDR1 and CDR2 (germline): LNHDA, SQIVND (reference sequence). The CDR3 is 15 amino acids. CDR3 sequence reads: CASSRGLTNTGELFF. For the CDR3, the DNA is TGTGCCAGTAGTAGGGGACTAACGAACACCGGGGAGCTGTTTTTT.

This rearrangement joins TRBV18 to TRBJ2-1, with 16 positions matching TRBD2. After removal of 4 bases from V and 2 bases from J, the junction contained 8 bases not matched to a gene. The CDR3 sequence is 19 residues long. Germline V lookup: CDR1 KGHSH, CDR2 LQKENI. CDR3 in DNA: TGTGCCAGCTCACAAGCCGGGACTAGCGGGGGGGAAACCTACAATGAGCAGTTCTTC. The encoded protein is CASSQAGTSGGETYNEQFF. Together with reference TRBV18 and TRBJ2-1, the CDR3 gives the full variable domain: NAGVMQNPRHLVRRRGQEARLRCSPMKGHSHVYWYRQLPEEGLKFMVYLQKENIIDESGMPKERFSAEFPKEGPSILRIQQVVRGDSAAYFCASSQAGTSGGETYNEQFFGPGTRLTVL.

The chain is built from TRBV5-1 and TRBJ2-2, with a tentative D call TRBD1 (6 bases). Between the trimmed V and J ends, which lost 5 bases and 0 bases, there was a span of 11 bases. Germline loops: CDR1 SGHRS, CDR2 YFSETQ. The CDR3 loop spans 15 amino acids. The CDR3 loop is CASSSGDTNTGELFF. For the CDR3, the DNA is TGCGCCAGCAGTTCAGGGGATACGAACACCGGGGAGCTGTTTTTT.

The chain joins TRBV20-1 to TRBJ2-2; 7 nucleotides align to TRBD2. The CDR3 sequence is 16 residues long. J was trimmed by 1 base and V by 3 bases; bases with no gene match: 8. Germline values: CDR1 DFQATT, CDR2 SNEGSKA (reference sequence). CDR3 sequence (DNA): TGCAGTGCTAGTTCCCCTAGCGGCTTGAACACCGGGGAGCTGTTTTTT. Translated, it gives CSASSPSGLNTGELFF.

CDR3 nucleotides: TGTGCCAGCAGCTCCCCCCCGTACACTGAAGCTTTCTTT. Amino acids: CASSSPPYTEAFF. J is TRBJ1-1 and V is TRBV7-9; the D is unclear. V lost 4 bases to trimming and J lost 3 bases, with 9 bases between them. The germline gives CDR1 SEHNR, CDR2 FQNEAQ (reference sequence). The CDR3 extends over 13 amino acids.

The chain combines TRBV3-1 (or the pseudogene TRBV3-2) with TRBJ2-1; 16 nucleotides match TRBD2. This CDR3 contains 17 residues. Per germline, CDR1 LGHDT and CDR2 YNNKEL (reference sequence). V lost 3 bases to trimming and J lost 2 bases; unmatched junction nucleotides: 1. Here the CDR3 DNA reads TGTGCCAGCAGCCAGGGACTAGCGGGGGGGGCCTACAATGAGCAGTTCTTC. It translates to CASSQGLAGGAYNEQFF.

The CDR3 is CASSDRPGMGKNEKLFF. The CDR3 region has the DNA TGTGCCAGCAGTGATAGACCCGGGATGGGAAAAAATGAAAAACTGTTTTTT. The genes are TRBV6-1 and TRBJ1-4; D remains unclear. Trimming removed 3 bases at V and 5 bases at J, with 19 bases between. This CDR3 spans 17 amino acids. Germline V CDR1 and CDR2: MNHNS, SASEGT.

This sequence joins TRBV7-9 and TRBJ2-5; D is uncertain. Germline-derived CDR1 and CDR2 are SEHNR and FQNEAQ (reference sequence). This CDR3 region has 15 residues. V lost 5 bases to trimming and J lost 5 bases, with 18 bases between them. The chain's CDR3 is CASSDSSTIKETQYF. DNA for the CDR3: TGTGCCAGCAGCGACTCCTCCACTATCAAGGAGACCCAGTACTTC.

The chain uses TRBV5-6 and TRBJ2-7; D possibly corresponds to TRBD2 (5 bases). Deletions cut 4 bases from V and 5 bases from J, with 13 bases between. This CDR3 has 13 residues. Per germline, CDR1 SGHDT and CDR2 YYEEEE. The CDR3 sequence is CASSPDWRDEQYF. The CDR3 nucleotides read TGTGCCAGCAGCCCCGATTGGCGGGACGAGCAGTACTTC.

This chain joins TRBV3-1 (or the pseudogene TRBV3-2) and TRBJ1-3; D unclear. Germline assignment: CDR1 LGHDT and CDR2 YNNKEL (reference sequence). The CDR3 loop spans 17 amino acids. Trimming took off 2 bases at V and 4 bases at J, with 18 bases between the two ends. The CDR3 protein is CASSQSLGVSGGNTIYF. The CDR3 bases are TGTGCCAGCAGCCAAAGCCTCGGGGTATCGGGCGGAAACACCATATATTTT.

The rearrangement joins TRBV5-1 to TRBJ2-1; 11 nucleotides match TRBD2. There are 15 residues in the CDR3. V lost 4 bases to trimming and J lost 6 bases; unmatched junction nucleotides: 6. Per germline, CDR1 SGHRS and CDR2 YFSETQ. CDR3 bases: TGCGCCAGCAGCGCCCGACTAGCGGGATCCAATGAGCAGTTCTTC. Translated: CASSARLAGSNEQFF.

This clone was seen a single time. The chain couples TRBV18 to TRBJ2-2; no clear D gene. CDR1 KGHSH and CDR2 LQKENI come from the germline V gene. The length of the CDR3 is 14 residues. V lost 2 bases and J 0 bases, leaving 4 bases between the germline ends. This CDR3 is CASSPLSNTGELFF. The CDR3 nucleotides read TGTGCCAGCTCACCATTATCGAACACCGGGGAGCTGTTTTTT. Looking up the rest from reference TRBV18 and TRBJ2-2 gives the full variable domain: NAGVMQNPRHLVRRRGQEARLRCSPMKGHSHVYWYRQLPEEGLKFMVYLQKENIIDESGMPKERFSAEFPKEGPSILRIQQVVRGDSAAYFCASSPLSNTGELFFGEGSRLTVL.

The chain joins TRBV7-9 to TRBJ1-2, with D uncertain. There are 14 residues in the CDR3. V gave up 0 bases and J gave up 8 bases, with 13 bases separating them. The germline V gene encodes CDR1 SEHNR and CDR2 FQNEAQ (reference sequence). The CDR3 here is CASSLANPDRGYTF. The CDR3 nucleotides are TGTGCCAGCAGCTTAGCCAATCCTGATCGGGGCTACACCTTC.

The chain links TRBV3-1 (or the pseudogene TRBV3-2) to TRBJ2-2; possibly TRBD2 for D (5 bases). The V and J ends lost 3 bases and 7 bases respectively, with 21 bases between them. Germline values: CDR1 LGHDT, CDR2 YNNKEL (reference sequence). The CDR3 spans 17 residues. The CDR3 coding sequence is TGTGCCAGCAGCCATCGGAGGACGACCAGCCGGGGCGGGGAGCTGTTTTTT. This sequence encodes CASSHRRTTSRGGELFF.

This rearrangement joins TRBV3-1 (or the pseudogene TRBV3-2) to TRBJ1-1; 8 nucleotides match TRBD1. Germline loops: CDR1 LGHDT, CDR2 YNNKEL (reference sequence). This CDR3 has 15 residues. V lost 4 bases to trimming and J lost 1 base; unmatched junction nucleotides: 5. The CDR3 reads CASSPAQGGNTEAFF. Here the CDR3 DNA reads TGTGCCAGCAGCCCAGCACAGGGGGGGAACACTGAAGCTTTCTTT.